The 24 T cell receptor beta chains in this list originate from one sample, sequenced in a study of naive and memory T cell subsets. The beta constant-region primer was an equimolar mix of two oligonucleotides covering TRBC1 and TRBC2. TCRdb ran MiXCR on the UMI-ligation and nested PCR reads and lists one entry per CDR3 protein. The sample holds 120,000 to 150,000 distinct CDR3 sequences, about a sixth seen once. The specimen was naive CD4+ T cells from blood. These receptors all stem from a human donor in good health.

This chain uses TRBV5-1 with TRBJ2-3; 10 nucleotides line up with TRBD2. The CDR3 is 16 amino acids. Per germline, CDR1 SGHRS and CDR2 YFSETQ. The V gene end was trimmed by 4 bases and the J gene end by 2 bases; junction bases not matched to a gene: 7. This CDR3 is CASSEGLAAPTDTQYF. CDR3 bases: TGCGCCAGCAGCGAAGGACTAGCGGCTCCCACAGATACGCAGTATTTT.

This clonotype appeared many times. The chain employs TRBV6-6 and TRBJ2-3; D ambiguous. CDR1 and CDR2 from the germline V gene are MNHNY and SVGAGI (reference sequence). The CDR3 length is 17 residues. V shed 7 bases and J shed 3 bases, with 23 bases lying between them. The CDR3, as DNA: TGTGCCAGCACCCCTTTCCGAAGGGCCCGGAGTACAGATACGCAGTATTTT. It is translated as CASTPFRRARSTDTQYF.

This clonotype was found a few times. The V gene is TRBV7-2, the J gene TRBJ2-6; tentatively, D is TRBD2 (7 bases). This CDR3 spans 16 amino acids. Deletions cut 3 bases from V and 4 bases from J, with 13 bases between. Germline V gene sequence: CDR1 SGHTA, CDR2 FQGNSA. The CDR3 DNA follows: TGTGCCAGCAGCTTTGCGCGGGGGCGAGGGGCCAACGTCCTGACTTTC. Amino acid sequence: CASSFARGRGANVLTF.

This chain links TRBV5-1 with TRBJ2-1; no reliable D call. The germline CDR1 and CDR2 sequences are SGHRS and YFSETQ. V gave up 0 bases and J gave up 0 bases, with 4 bases separating them. The CDR3 is 14 residues long. The CDR3 loop is CASSLVVSYNEQFF. In nucleotides, the CDR3 is TGCGCCAGCAGCTTGGTGGTCTCCTACAATGAGCAGTTCTTC.

The chain joins TRBV20-1 to TRBJ2-3, with D unclear. Germline CDR1 is DFQATT and CDR2 is SNEGSKA (reference sequence). V dropped 4 bases and J dropped 4 bases, with 6 bases sitting between them. This CDR3 is built from 11 residues. CDR3 in amino acids: CSAIRADTQYF. The CDR3, as DNA: TGCAGTGCTATTAGGGCAGATACGCAGTATTTT.

V gene TRBV2 combines with J gene TRBJ2-1; D is uncertain. In germline, CDR1 is SNHLY, CDR2 FYNNEI. The V end was cut by 7 bases, the J end by 8 bases, with 9 bases between. The CDR3 has 11 amino acids. The CDR3 bases are TGTGCCAGCAAAGTAGTTGATGAGCAGTTCTTC. Translating gives CASKVVDEQFF.

V and J are TRBV3-1 and TRBJ2-3, with D tentatively TRBD2 (6 bases). Trimming stripped 0 bases from V and 4 bases from J, with 8 bases between. The CDR3 has 14 residues. Germline CDR1 and CDR2: LGHDT and YNNKEL (reference sequence). The CDR3 spells CASSQEGLPDTQYF. The CDR3 nucleotides are TGTGCCAGCAGCCAAGAAGGACTACCAGATACGCAGTATTTT.

V usage is TRBV6-6 and J usage is TRBJ2-5; 9 bases align to TRBD1. V was pared by 6 bases and J by 5 bases, with 4 bases of the junction left unmatched. The CDR3 is made up of 13 amino acids. Looked up from germline, CDR1 is MNHNY and CDR2 is SVGAGI (reference sequence). The CDR3 loop reads CASSLTGGETQYF. The CDR3 DNA reads TGTGCCAGCAGCCTGACAGGGGGGGAGACCCAGTACTTC.

This clonotype was seen only a few times. This chain connects TRBV4-1 to TRBJ2-7; D not certain. CDR3 length: 15 amino acids. CDR1 and CDR2 from the germline V gene are MGHRA and YSYEKL. V lost 3 bases to trimming and J lost 3 bases, with 15 bases between them. The CDR3 DNA sequence: TGCGCCAGCAGCCACCCCGGACGGAGTAGCTACGAGCAGTACTTC. This codes for CASSHPGRSSYEQYF.

This clonotype appeared a few times. The V call is TRBV27, the J call TRBJ1-3; no firm D call. Germline values: CDR1 MNHEY, CDR2 SMNVEV (reference sequence). The length of the CDR3 is 15 residues. Trimming removed 0 bases at V and 0 bases at J, with 6 bases between. The CDR3 DNA is TGTGCCAGCAGTTTATCGTCAGCCTCTGGAAACACCATATATTTT. Translated, it gives CASSLSSASGNTIYF.

This clonotype has just a few counts. The chain joins TRBV30 to TRBJ2-3; 7 nucleotides align to TRBD2. Germline assignment: CDR1 GTSNPN and CDR2 SVGIG (reference sequence). This CDR3 is built from 14 residues. V was clipped by 2 bases and J by 2 bases; unmatched bases: 4. The DNA of the CDR3 is TGTGCCTGGAGTTCCAGCGGGGTCACAGATACGCAGTATTTT. It encodes CAWSSSGVTDTQYF.

This clonotype was detected many times. The chain carries TRBV11-2 and TRBJ2-1; D may be TRBD2 (5 bases). Per the germline V gene, CDR1 is SGHAT and CDR2 is FQNNGV. The length of the CDR3 is 15 residues. The V end was cut by 0 bases, the J end by 2 bases, with 8 bases between. The CDR3 here is CASSLDATTYNEQFF. CDR3 coding DNA: TGTGCCAGCAGCTTAGACGCGACTACCTACAATGAGCAGTTCTTC.

This rearrangement joins TRBV12-3 or TRBV12-4 to TRBJ2-7, with D possibly TRBD1 on 6 matching bases. V was clipped by 6 bases and J by 2 bases, with 11 bases between them. This CDR3 contains 13 residues. This chain's CDR3 is CASRRDIAYEQYF. CDR3 bases: TGTGCCAGCAGACGGGACATCGCCTACGAGCAGTACTTC.

V is TRBV11-2 and J is TRBJ2-3; D not resolved. With 1 base removed from V and 1 base from J, the gap between germline ends came to 9 bases. Germline V CDR1 and CDR2: SGHAT, FQNNGV. There are 15 residues in the CDR3. Here the CDR3 DNA reads TGTGCCAGCAGCTTAGGGGTGAAGGGCACAGATACGCAGTATTTT. It is translated as CASSLGVKGTDTQYF.

This clonotype was seen a few times. V is TRBV30 and J is TRBJ2-5; D is ambiguous. Looked up from germline, CDR1 is GTSNPN and CDR2 is SVGIG (reference sequence). V was shortened by 2 bases and J by 5 bases, with 3 bases between the two germline ends. The CDR3 is 10 amino acids. CDR3 sequence: CAWSLETQYF. The DNA for the CDR3 is TGTGCCTGGAGTCTGGAGACCCAGTACTTC.

This chain links TRBV12-3 or TRBV12-4 with TRBJ2-7; D may match TRBD1 or TRBD2 (5 bases each). The CDR3 loop spans 15 amino acids. V was pared by 3 bases and J by 2 bases, with 14 bases between. The CDR3 here is CASSLGVSAPYEQYF. CDR3 nucleotides: TGTGCCAGCAGTTTGGGGGTATCGGCTCCCTACGAGCAGTACTTC.

This chain joins TRBV29-1 and TRBJ2-1; the match to TRBD2 covers 8 bases. The length of the CDR3 is 12 residues. J was trimmed by 11 bases and V by 6 bases; bases with no gene match: 9. CDR1 and CDR2 from the germline V gene are SQVTM and ANQGSEA. The CDR3: CSVISSGQKQFF. Here the CDR3 DNA reads TGCAGCGTGATATCTAGCGGGCAAAAGCAGTTCTTC.

CDR3 amino acids: CASSPRGPTEGDEQFF. The CDR3 coding sequence is TGTGCCAGCTCACCTAGGGGACCCACCGAGGGCGATGAGCAGTTCTTC. This sequence joins TRBV18 and TRBJ2-1, with D perhaps matching TRBD1 or TRBD2 (5 bases each). Deletions cut 3 bases from V and 8 bases from J, with 20 bases between. Germline lookup yields CDR1 KGHSH and CDR2 LQKENI. This CDR3 comprises 16 residues.

This clonotype was counted between two and nine times. The chain has TRBV29-1 and TRBJ2-6; D is undetermined. The CDR3 is 12 amino acids. Trimming shortened V by 7 bases and J by 3 bases, and 7 bases separated the two germline ends. Germline values: CDR1 SQVTM, CDR2 ANQGSEA. CDR3 in amino acids: CSGYNGANVLTF. DNA for the CDR3: TGCAGCGGGTATAATGGGGCCAACGTCCTGACTTTC.

This clonotype was picked up many times. The rearrangement joins TRBV7-7 to TRBJ2-3; D may correspond to TRBD1 or TRBD2 (5 bases each). Germline V CDR1 and CDR2: SSHAT, FNYEAQ (reference sequence). The V end was cut by 5 bases, the J end by 0 bases, with 9 bases between. This CDR3 spans 14 amino acids. CDR3 protein: CASSPGRSTDTQYF. CDR3 nucleotides: TGTGCCAGCAGCCCGGGACGGAGCACAGATACGCAGTATTTT.

The rearrangement links TRBV9 to TRBJ2-7; TRBD2 agrees at 9 bases. Trimming removed 0 bases from V and 2 bases from J; junction bases left unmatched: 6. The CDR3 runs to 16 residues. Germline V CDR1 and CDR2: SGDLS, YYNGEE. The DNA of the CDR3 is TGTGCCAGCAGCGTAGGGGCTAGCGGGATCCCCTACGAGCAGTACTTC. As protein: CASSVGASGIPYEQYF. Full variable domain (rest looked up from reference TRBV9 and TRBJ2-7): DSGVTQTPKHLITATGQRVTLRCSPRSGDLSVYWYQQSLDQGLQFLIQYYNGEERAKGNILERFSAQQFPDLHSELNLSSLELGDSALYFCASSVGASGIPYEQYFGPGTRLTVT.

The genes are TRBV3-1 and TRBJ1-2; D is uncertain. Germline values: CDR1 LGHDT, CDR2 YNNKEL (reference sequence). The CDR3 has 15 amino acids. Trimming shortened V by 4 bases and J by 7 bases, and 19 bases separated the two germline ends. CDR3 nucleotide sequence: TGTGCCAGCAGCCCCACTATCAAAGACGTTCCTGGCTACACCTTC. It specifies CASSPTIKDVPGYTF.

In this sample, this clonotype turned up a few times. The rearrangement joins TRBV21-1 to TRBJ1-2. TRBV21-1 counts as a pseudogene. CDR3 length: 14 residues. The CDR3 DNA reads as TGTGCCAGCAGCACCTTGTGGCCTGCGGGCGGCTACACCTTC. This sequence encodes CASSTLWPAGGYTF.

This clonotype was counted only a few times. The chain joins TRBV30 to TRBJ2-5, with D maybe TRBD1 (8 bases). The CDR3 is made up of 14 amino acids. V lost 2 bases to trimming and J lost 9 bases, with 19 bases between them. The germline V gene has CDR1 GTSNPN and CDR2 SVGIG (reference sequence). This chain's CDR3 is CAWSPGGLQGAQYF. The CDR3, as DNA: TGTGCCTGGAGTCCGGGGGGACTACAGGGGGCCCAGTACTTC.